These T cell receptor beta chains were read from a single sample in a study of blood T cell repertoires in COVID-19. Measured with immunoSEQ multiplex PCR; TCRdb has only the in-frame clones, and not every one. The sample lists about 170,000 clones, about four fifths occurring once. Sequencing was done on a sample of peripheral blood. The origin of the receptors is a man aged 35 to 55 who had recovered from COVID-19. The CDR3 runs from the conserved cysteine through the conserved F or W. D genes are given only for firm matches. Clone size is shown for a subset of rows, as once, few, many or a class of expanded clone.

CDR3nt,CDR3aa,v_gene,abundance,j_gene,d_gene
TGTGCCAGCAGCGTCGGTCTACCGCGGGACAGAAGCACAGATACGCAGTATTTT,CASSVGLPRDRSTDTQYF,TRBV9,-,TRBJ2-3,-
TGCGCCAGCAGCCCAAGGTGGACTCGGCGGGAGGCGGGAGAGACCCAGTACTTC,CASSPRWTRREAGETQYF,TRBV4-1,-,TRBJ2-5,TRBD2
TGTGCCAGCAGCGAGGGGGGACTAGCGGGGAAAGAGACCCAGTACTTC,CASSEGGLAGKETQYF,TRBV9,once,TRBJ2-5,TRBD2
TGTGCCAGCAGCTTACAGGGGCGGAACACTGAAGCTTTCTTT,CASSLQGRNTEAFF,TRBV7-2,-,TRBJ1-1,-
TGTGCCAGCTCACTTGGACAGGGGGCCGCAGATACGCAGTATTTT,CASSLGQGAADTQYF,TRBV18,once,TRBJ2-3,TRBD1
TGTGCCAGCAGCCCCCCGGGACTAGAAGTGACCTACAATGAGCAGTTCTTC,CASSPPGLEVTYNEQFF,TRBV27,-,TRBJ2-1,TRBD2
TGTGCCAGCACGCTAGCGGGGGCCCAAGAGACCCAGTACTTC,CASTLAGAQETQYF,TRBV14,-,TRBJ2-5,TRBD2
TGTGCCAGCAGCTTAGTCGGCCAGGGTAGTATTAGCAATCAGCCCCAGCATTTT,CASSLVGQGSISNQPQHF,TRBV7-8,-,TRBJ1-5,-
TGTGCCAGCAGCTTCTCAGGGGGCCATTACAATGAGCAGTTCTTC,CASSFSGGHYNEQFF,TRBV11-2,-,TRBJ2-1,TRBD1
TGTGCCAGCAGCTTGGCAGGGCCGTTCAATTCACCCCTCCACTTT,CASSLAGPFNSPLHF,TRBV5-4,many,TRBJ1-6,-
TGTGCCTGGAGTGTACAGGGCAATCAGCCCCAGCATTTT,CAWSVQGNQPQHF,TRBV30,-,TRBJ1-5,-
TGTGCCAGCAGTTACTCCTCCCAAGAGACCCAGTACTTC,CASSYSSQETQYF,TRBV6-2/TRBV6-3,few,TRBJ2-5,-
TGTGCCAGCAGCGTCTCTGCCGGGGGGGCGACCGGGGAGCTGTTTTTT,CASSVSAGGATGELFF,TRBV9,-,TRBJ2-2,TRBD2
TGTGCCAGCAGCTTAGGGGGCGGAGAGACCCAGTACTTC,CASSLGGGETQYF,TRBV2,-,TRBJ2-5,TRBD1
TGTGCCAGCAGACCGGATTTGGGAGCCAATCAGCCCCAGCATTTT,CASRPDLGANQPQHF,TRBV6-5,-,TRBJ1-5,-
TGTGCCAGCAGCTTTTGGGACTCATACACAGATACGCAGTATTTT,CASSFWDSYTDTQYF,TRBV5-5,once,TRBJ2-3,-
TGTGCCAGCAGCCCCGGACTAGCGGGGGCAGATACGCAGTATTTT,CASSPGLAGADTQYF,TRBV5-4,once,TRBJ2-3,TRBD2
TGTGCCAGCAGTCCTTCACAGGGGGCGGCCGGGGGCTACACCTTC,CASSPSQGAAGGYTF,TRBV6-5,-,TRBJ1-2,TRBD1
TGCGCCAGCAGCCCAACTCCACAGGGTGAGCAGTTCTTC,CASSPTPQGEQFF,TRBV4-1,-,TRBJ2-1,-
TGTGCCAGCACCAGGACAGGGGGCAGTTCACCCCTCCACTTT,CASTRTGGSSPLHF,TRBV6-5,few,TRBJ1-6,TRBD1
TGTGCCAGCAGTCCTACCGGGACTAGCGGACTCACCGGGGAGCTGTTTTTT,CASSPTGTSGLTGELFF,TRBV27,-,TRBJ2-2,TRBD2
TGTGCCAGCTGGGGACAGATGGGGACCCAGTACTTC,CASWGQMGTQYF,TRBV27,-,TRBJ2-5,TRBD1
TGTGCCAGCAGCCCGGGGACAGGGGGCTACACTGAAGCTTTCTTT,CASSPGTGGYTEAFF,TRBV7-2,-,TRBJ1-1,TRBD1
TGTGCCAGCAGCCCGGACAGGGGTAATACAGATACGCAGTATTTT,CASSPDRGNTDTQYF,TRBV7-2,-,TRBJ2-3,TRBD1
TGTGCCAGCAGCTTAAGGGGCCGGGGGGATACGCAGTATTTT,CASSLRGRGDTQYF,TRBV7-8,few,TRBJ2-3,-
TGTGCCAGCTCGGACAGGAGCACAGATACGCAGTATTTT,CASSDRSTDTQYF,TRBV21-1,-,TRBJ2-3,-
TGTGCCAGCAGCGAAAGGTCAGGGGCCTATGGCTACACCTTC,CASSERSGAYGYTF,TRBV7-2,-,TRBJ1-2,-
TGTGCCATCAGTGACGGGAGCTACGAGCAGTACTTC,CAISDGSYEQYF,TRBV10-3,-,TRBJ2-7,-
TGTGCCAGCAGTGCTCGACAGGGTTCCTACGAGCAGTACTTC,CASSARQGSYEQYF,TRBV25-1,-,TRBJ2-7,TRBD1
TGTGCCAGCAGCCCTCATAGCGGGGGGTCCCAAGGAGATGAGCAGTTCTTC,CASSPHSGGSQGDEQFF,TRBV25-1,once,TRBJ2-1,TRBD2
TGTGCCAGCAGCTCCGACTATGGGAACACTGAAGCTTTCTTT,CASSSDYGNTEAFF,TRBV7-2,-,TRBJ1-1,-
TGTGCCAGCAGCTTAGTGGGCTCAGATACGCAGTATTTT,CASSLVGSDTQYF,TRBV7-9,-,TRBJ2-3,-
TGTGCCAGCGCCCCGGGTAGCACAGATACGCAGTATTTT,CASAPGSTDTQYF,TRBV7-8,-,TRBJ2-3,-
TGTGCCAGCAGCTCACCCGCGACGGGGGTTTCCTACAATGAGCAGTTCTTC,CASSSPATGVSYNEQFF,TRBV7-9,-,TRBJ2-1,-
TGTGCCAGCAGTCCTTTAGCGGGACAGGGGTTCAATGAGCAGTTCTTC,CASSPLAGQGFNEQFF,TRBV28,-,TRBJ2-1,TRBD1
TGTGCCAGCACCTCGGACAGGGGGAGAAACATTCAGTACTTC,CASTSDRGRNIQYF,TRBV2,-,TRBJ2-4,TRBD1
TGTGCCAGCGATGACAGGGGGTCTAACACTGAAGCTTTCTTT,CASDDRGSNTEAFF,TRBV6-6,-,TRBJ1-1,TRBD1
TGTGCCAGCAGCTCGGGGGGGCCCCACAATGAGCAGTTCTTC,CASSSGGPHNEQFF,TRBV7-9,-,TRBJ2-1,TRBD2
TGTGCCAGTACTACAGGGGCCTCTGGGGCCAACGTCCTGACTTTC,CASTTGASGANVLTF,TRBV3-1/TRBV3-2,-,TRBJ2-6,TRBD1
TGTGCCAGCAGCACGGGACAGGGAAGGCCTGAAGCTTTCTTT,CASSTGQGRPEAFF,TRBV5-6,-,TRBJ1-1,TRBD1
TGCGCCAGCAGGCGTACTAGCGGGGGGCCCATTGAGCAGTTCTTC,CASRRTSGGPIEQFF,TRBV4-3,-,TRBJ2-1,TRBD2
TGTGCCAGCAGCCAAGGGGGCCGGCTCAACGAAAAACTGTTTTTT,CASSQGGRLNEKLFF,TRBV4-2,-,TRBJ1-4,-
TGCGCCAGCAGGAGGGGGGGTAGTGAAAAACTGTTTTTT,CASRRGGSEKLFF,TRBV10-2,-,TRBJ1-4,-
TGTGCCAGCAGCCAAGAGGTGGGAGAGGACTACGAGCAGTACTTC,CASSQEVGEDYEQYF,TRBV4-2,-,TRBJ2-7,-
TGTGCCAGCAGCGTGGGGCCGGAGAGCAATCAGCCCCAGCATTTT,CASSVGPESNQPQHF,TRBV9,few,TRBJ1-5,-
TGTGCCAGCAGTCCCGCGAGGAATGAGCAGTTCTTC,CASSPARNEQFF,TRBV6-2/TRBV6-3,-,TRBJ2-1,-
TGTGCCAGCAGCCCCCCGACAGGGGACGAGCAGTACTTC,CASSPPTGDEQYF,TRBV11-2,-,TRBJ2-7,TRBD1
TGCGCCAGCAGTCACGGGGACAGGGGAACAGATACGCAGTATTTT,CASSHGDRGTDTQYF,TRBV23-1,-,TRBJ2-3,TRBD1
TGTGCCACCAGTGATGCAGGGGTAGCTTTCTTT,CATSDAGVAFF,TRBV24-1,-,TRBJ1-1,-
TGTGCCAGCAGCTTAGCGGACGGGGCCCAGCATTTT,CASSLADGAQHF,TRBV7-2,-,TRBJ1-5,-
TGTGCCAGTAAGGAGGGGGCGTTTGAACCTGAAGCTTTCTTT,CASKEGAFEPEAFF,TRBV19,-,TRBJ1-1,TRBD1
TGTGCCAGCAGCCCCGGGGGTTACAATGAGCAGTTCTTC,CASSPGGYNEQFF,TRBV6-6,-,TRBJ2-1,-
TGTGCCAGCAGCTTCATCCGGGGGGGGGAGACCCAGTACTTC,CASSFIRGGETQYF,TRBV7-2,-,TRBJ2-5,TRBD2
TGTGCCAGCAGCACAGCGGGGGAGCGAGAGACCCAGTACTTC,CASSTAGERETQYF,TRBV7-9,-,TRBJ2-5,TRBD2
TGTGCCAGCAGCTTAGGAGGGCCGAACACTGAAGCTTTCTTT,CASSLGGPNTEAFF,TRBV7-6,-,TRBJ1-1,-
TGTGCCAGCAGTTCACAGGGTGCTTCCTCACCCCTCCACTTT,CASSSQGASSPLHF,TRBV6-5,-,TRBJ1-6,-
TGCGCCAGCAGCCAGGGGACAGGGCTTGGCTACACCTTC,CASSQGTGLGYTF,TRBV4-1,-,TRBJ1-2,TRBD1
TGTGCCAGCAGTTACTCCCATTCCAATGAGCAGTTCTTC,CASSYSHSNEQFF,TRBV6-5,-,TRBJ2-1,-
TGTGCCAGCAGTCTCTACCCGGGGGGACGCAAAAACATTCAGTACTTC,CASSLYPGGRKNIQYF,TRBV27,-,TRBJ2-4,TRBD2
TGTGCCAGCAGTCCTCTTCAATGGGAGTTCATAGCTAACACTGAAGCTTTCTTT,CASSPLQWEFIANTEAFF,TRBV6-6,-,TRBJ1-1,-